Listed below are T cell receptor beta chains from one sample, sequenced in a study of cytomegalovirus exposure and HLA in healthy donors. TCRdb's table, derived via immunoSEQ multiplex PCR, lists solely in-frame clones and lacks some. The sample includes some 170,000 clones, over 60% seen only once; the top ten take approximately 6%. The sample comprised PBMCs. The receptors originated from a man aged 35 to 55 in good health and CMV-seropositive. Each CDR3 is given with its conserved first and last residue. Each record gives: clone size, J gene, V gene, CDR3 protein. For some rows the clone size is stated as once, few or many, or as a class when expanded; others skip it.

NA | TRBJ1-4 | TRBV2 | CASKEGFATNEKLFF
NA | TRBJ2-2 | TRBV9 | CASSVVRSGPNTGELFF
NA | TRBJ2-7 | TRBV18 | CASSPPGRVYEQYF
few | TRBJ2-1 | TRBV9 | CASSVDGLGMHEQFF
NA | TRBJ2-7 | TRBV11-3 | CASSLAGTGNEQYF
NA | TRBJ2-5 | TRBV18 | CASSPWTSFQETQYF
NA | TRBJ1-5 | TRBV19 | CASSPNGGNQPQHF
NA | TRBJ2-7 | TRBV10-3 | CAIAPHFGSTYEQYF
NA | TRBJ1-4 | TRBV5-8 | CASSGANNEKLFF
NA | TRBJ2-3 | TRBV29-1 | CSVGQGATDTQYF
once | TRBJ1-1 | TRBV7-9 | CASSLGPGVNTEAFF
once | TRBJ1-2 | TRBV28 | CASSLTTGTGNYGYTF
NA | TRBJ2-3 | TRBV11-2 | CASSSLNSYSEYF
NA | TRBJ2-2 | TRBV7-9 | CASSDSNSGQSNTGELFF
NA | TRBJ2-5 | TRBV19 | CASSTQGSETQYF
NA | TRBJ1-5 | TRBV28 | CASNEETGVMQPQHF
NA | TRBJ1-2 | TRBV27 | CASSPTHRGANYGYTF
NA | TRBJ2-7 | TRBV19 | CASSRDRIYEQYF
few | TRBJ2-7 | TRBV7-6 | CASSLTGTSGTYEQYF
NA | TRBJ2-2 | TRBV5-1 | CASSETGNTGELFF
NA | TRBJ2-7 | TRBV6-5 | CASSRNRVEQYF
NA | TRBJ2-1 | TRBV5-1 | CASSLFSGGTGDEQFF
NA | TRBJ2-7 | TRBV29-1 | CSAGGAEQYF
NA | TRBJ2-5 | TRBV10-1 | CASSAQIAGGRETQYF
NA | TRBJ1-5 | TRBV19 | CASSQDGTGGPSNQPQHF
NA | TRBJ2-3 | TRBV5-1 | CASSLTGPRTDTQYF
NA | TRBJ2-7 | TRBV19 | CASGAFGYEQYF
NA | TRBJ1-5 | TRBV23-1 | CASSVPQAQPQHF
NA | TRBJ1-4 | TRBV5-1 | CASGTGQGKGTNEKLFF
NA | TRBJ2-1 | TRBV29-1 | CSVVVTGSYNEQFF
NA | TRBJ1-5 | TRBV2 | CASSHPWGGTSNQPQHF
NA | TRBJ1-3 | TRBV19 | CASSIAQGAFGNTIYF
NA | TRBJ2-1 | TRBV6-6 | CASEASGMFF
NA | TRBJ2-5 | TRBV18 | CASSPFWQGQETQYF
NA | TRBJ1-1 | TRBV28 | CASRGGGMNTEAFF
NA | NA | TRBV5-1 | CASSLVLGANSYEQYF
NA | TRBJ2-1 | TRBV6-6 | CASRNEGREQFF
NA | TRBJ2-7 | TRBV6-1 | CASSEAIDRANEQYF
NA | TRBJ1-4 | TRBV18 | CASSEAGRREKLFF
NA | TRBJ2-5 | TRBV19 | CASQRQLGETQYF
NA | TRBJ1-2 | TRBV7-3 | CASSFDGTAAGYTF
NA | TRBJ1-2 | TRBV9 | CASSVVRDSPGRGYTF
NA | TRBJ1-1 | TRBV9 | CASSPRGRTNTEAFF